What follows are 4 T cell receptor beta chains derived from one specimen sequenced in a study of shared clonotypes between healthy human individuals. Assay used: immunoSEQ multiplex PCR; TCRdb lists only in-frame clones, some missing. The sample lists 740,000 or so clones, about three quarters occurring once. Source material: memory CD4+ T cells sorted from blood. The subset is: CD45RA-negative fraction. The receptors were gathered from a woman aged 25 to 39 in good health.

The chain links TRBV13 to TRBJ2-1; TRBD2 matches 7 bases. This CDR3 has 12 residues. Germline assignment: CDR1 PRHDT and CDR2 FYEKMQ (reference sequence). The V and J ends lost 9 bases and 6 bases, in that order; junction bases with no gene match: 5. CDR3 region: CASSVAGNEQFF. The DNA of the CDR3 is TGTGCCAGTAGTGTAGCGGGCAATGAGCAGTTCTTC.

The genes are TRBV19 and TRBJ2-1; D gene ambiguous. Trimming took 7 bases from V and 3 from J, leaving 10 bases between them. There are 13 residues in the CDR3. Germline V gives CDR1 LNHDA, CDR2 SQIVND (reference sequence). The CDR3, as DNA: TGTGCCAGTACGGGTCCAAACTACAATGAGCAGTTCTTC. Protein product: CASTGPNYNEQFF. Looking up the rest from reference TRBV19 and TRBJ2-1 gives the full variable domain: DGGITQSPKYLFRKEGQNVTLSCEQNLNHDAMYWYRQDPGQGLRLIYYSQIVNDFQKGDIAEGYSVSREKKESFPLTVTSAQKNPTAFYLCASTGPNYNEQFFGPGTRLTVL.

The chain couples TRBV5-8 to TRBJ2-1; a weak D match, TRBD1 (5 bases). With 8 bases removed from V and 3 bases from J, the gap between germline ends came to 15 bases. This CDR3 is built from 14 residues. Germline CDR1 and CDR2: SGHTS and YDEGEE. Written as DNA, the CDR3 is TGTGCCAGTTTGATAGGACACGGCTACAATGAGCAGTTCTTC. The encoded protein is CASLIGHGYNEQFF.

DNA of the CDR3: TGTGCCAGCAGTGAACGGGCATGGGGAGGGGACGGCTACGAGCAGTACTTC. It yields the protein CASSERAWGGDGYEQYF. The chain has TRBV6-1 and TRBJ2-7, with 7 nucleotides matching TRBD2. In germline, CDR1 is MNHNS, CDR2 SASEGT. CDR3 length: 17 residues. V lost 2 bases to trimming and J lost 3 bases; unmatched junction nucleotides: 13.